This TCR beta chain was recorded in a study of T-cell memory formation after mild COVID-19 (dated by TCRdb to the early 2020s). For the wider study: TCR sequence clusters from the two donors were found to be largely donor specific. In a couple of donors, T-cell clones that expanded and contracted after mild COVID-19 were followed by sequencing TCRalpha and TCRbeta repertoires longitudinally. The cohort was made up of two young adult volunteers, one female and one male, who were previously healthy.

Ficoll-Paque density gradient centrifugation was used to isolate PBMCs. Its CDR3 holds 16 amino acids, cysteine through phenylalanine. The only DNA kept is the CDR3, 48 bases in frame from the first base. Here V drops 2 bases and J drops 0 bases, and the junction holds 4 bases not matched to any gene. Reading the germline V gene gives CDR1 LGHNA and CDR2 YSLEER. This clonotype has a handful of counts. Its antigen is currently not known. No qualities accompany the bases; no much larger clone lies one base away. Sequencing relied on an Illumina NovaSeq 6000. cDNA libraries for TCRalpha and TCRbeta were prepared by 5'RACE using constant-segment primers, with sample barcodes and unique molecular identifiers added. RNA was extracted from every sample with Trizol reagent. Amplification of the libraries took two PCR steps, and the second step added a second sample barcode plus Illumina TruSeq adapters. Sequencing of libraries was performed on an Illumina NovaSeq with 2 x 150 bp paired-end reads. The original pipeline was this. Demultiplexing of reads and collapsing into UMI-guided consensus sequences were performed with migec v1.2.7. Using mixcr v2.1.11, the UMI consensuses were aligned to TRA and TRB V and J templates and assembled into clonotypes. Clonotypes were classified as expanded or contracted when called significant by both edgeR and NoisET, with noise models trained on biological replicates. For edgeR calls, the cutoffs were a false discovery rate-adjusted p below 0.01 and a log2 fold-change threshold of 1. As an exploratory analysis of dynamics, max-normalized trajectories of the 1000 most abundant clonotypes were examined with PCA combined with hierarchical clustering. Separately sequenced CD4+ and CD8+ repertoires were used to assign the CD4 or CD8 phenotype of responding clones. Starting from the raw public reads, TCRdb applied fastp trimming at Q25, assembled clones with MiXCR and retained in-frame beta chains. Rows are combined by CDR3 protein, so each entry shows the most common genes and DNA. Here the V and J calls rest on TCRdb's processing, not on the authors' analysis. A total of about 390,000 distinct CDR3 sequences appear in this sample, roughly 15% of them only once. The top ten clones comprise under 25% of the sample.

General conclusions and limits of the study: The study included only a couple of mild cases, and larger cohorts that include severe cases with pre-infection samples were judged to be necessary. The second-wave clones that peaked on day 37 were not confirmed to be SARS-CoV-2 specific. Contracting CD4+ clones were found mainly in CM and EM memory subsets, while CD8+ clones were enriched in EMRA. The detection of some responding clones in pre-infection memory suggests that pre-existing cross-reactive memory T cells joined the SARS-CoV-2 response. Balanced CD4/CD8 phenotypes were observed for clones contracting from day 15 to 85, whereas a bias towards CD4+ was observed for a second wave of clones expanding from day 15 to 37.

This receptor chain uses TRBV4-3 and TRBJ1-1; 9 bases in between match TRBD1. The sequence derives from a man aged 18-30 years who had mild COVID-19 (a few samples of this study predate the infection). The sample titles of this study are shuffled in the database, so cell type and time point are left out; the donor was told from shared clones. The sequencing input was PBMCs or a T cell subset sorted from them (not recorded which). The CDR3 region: CASSQRDRVMNTEAFF. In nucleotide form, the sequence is TGCGCCAGCAGCCAACGGGACAGGGTAATGAACACTGAAGCTTTCTTT.